The 26 T cell receptor beta chains presented below share a single source sample, sequenced in a study of T cell responses to AZD1222 COVID-19 vaccine. The assay was immunoSEQ multiplex PCR, and TCRdb's table has in-frame clones only and misses some. The table records 50,000 or so clones, over 80% of them present only once. The source was peripheral blood, collected on day 0 of AZD1222 vaccination. Source of these receptors: an adult in good health.

The chain employs TRBV16 and TRBJ2-7; no clear D gene. This CDR3 contains 13 residues. Germline values: CDR1 KGHSY, CDR2 FQNENV. Trimming left V 0 bases short and J 5 bases short, with 8 bases between. CDR3 amino acids: CASSQSIRDEQYF. Written as DNA, the CDR3 is TGTGCCAGCAGCCAATCGATCAGAGACGAGCAGTACTTC.

This clone appeared a single time. V and J are TRBV10-1 and TRBJ1-1; D remains unclear. Germline CDR1 and CDR2: WNHNN and SYGVQD (reference sequence). Trimming removed 0 bases from V and 11 bases from J, with 10 bases in between. CDR3 length: 12 residues. The CDR3: CASSESHVSAFF. For the CDR3, the DNA is TGCGCCAGCAGTGAGTCGCACGTAAGCGCTTTCTTT.

The V and J genes are TRBV11-1 and TRBJ1-1; D call uncertain. Germline CDR1 and CDR2: SGHAT and FQDESV (reference sequence). V lost 4 bases, J lost 5 bases, and 11 bases lay in between. The CDR3 extends over 13 amino acids. The CDR3 DNA reads TGTGCCAGCAGCTCCACTGCTAATACTGAAGCTTTCTTT. Translated, it gives CASSSTANTEAFF.

The V and J genes are TRBV6-5 and TRBJ1-1; no reliable D call. The V gene lost 7 bases and the J gene lost 0 bases, with 12 bases spanning the gap. Germline V gene data show CDR1 as MNHEY and CDR2 as SVGAGI. CDR3 length: 14 amino acids. For the CDR3, the DNA is TGTGCCAGCACCCCTGGTCGGATGAACACTGAAGCTTTCTTT. As protein: CASTPGRMNTEAFF.

The V and J genes are TRBV2 and TRBJ2-3, with 13 bases aligning to TRBD2. V trimming: 7 bases; J trimming: 5 bases; junction bases outside the gene matches: 6. This CDR3 region has 15 residues. The germline V gene has CDR1 SNHLY and CDR2 FYNNEI. The CDR3 DNA reads as TGTGCCAGCACACAACTAGCGGGAGGGATAGATACGCAGTATTTT. Translation gives CASTQLAGGIDTQYF. Drawing the rest from reference TRBV2 and TRBJ2-3, the complete variable domain is EPEVTQTPSHQVTQMGQEVILRCVPISNHLYFYWYRQILGQKVEFLVSFYNNEISEKSEIFDDQFSVERPDGSNFTLKIRSTKLEDSAMYFCASTQLAGGIDTQYFGPGTRLTVL.

This clone has more than one count but fewer than ten. The rearrangement uses TRBV24-1 and TRBJ2-3; a weak D match, TRBD2 (5 bases). Germline loops: CDR1 KGHDR, CDR2 SFDVKD. CDR3 length: 14 residues. Trimming left V 6 bases short and J 2 bases short, with 11 bases between. CDR3 DNA: TGTGCCACCAGTCCAGAGGGCCCCACAGATACGCAGTATTTT. Translating gives CATSPEGPTDTQYF.

The count of this clone is one. V is TRBV30 and J is TRBJ2-5; D unclear. V dropped 4 bases and J dropped 1 base, with 7 bases sitting between them. The CDR3 loop spans 12 amino acids. Germline assignment: CDR1 GTSNPN and CDR2 SVGIG (reference sequence). DNA of the CDR3: TGTGCCTGGATAGATTCCCAAGAGACCCAGTACTTC. Encoded protein: CAWIDSQETQYF.

The rearrangement uses TRBV24-1 and TRBJ2-7; no firm D call. The CDR3 has 11 residues. Germline CDR1 reads KGHDR; CDR2 reads SFDVKD. Trimming stripped 3 bases from V and 5 bases from J, with 4 bases between. As DNA, the CDR3 is TGTGCCACCAGTGATGGAAACGAGCAGTACTTC. Amino acids: CATSDGNEQYF.

The chain uses TRBV6-2 or TRBV6-3 and TRBJ1-2; D not certain. The V end was cut by 5 bases, the J end by 8 bases, with 21 bases between. The germline V gene has CDR1 MNHEY and CDR2 SVGEGT. The CDR3 runs to 15 residues. This chain's CDR3 is CASSLETDLVPGYTF. As DNA, the CDR3 is TGTGCCAGCAGTCTGGAGACCGATCTCGTACCAGGCTACACCTTC.

The chain carries TRBV29-1 and TRBJ2-1; TRBD1 aligns across 7 bases. The V segment lost 6 bases and the J segment 9 bases; nucleotides outside the gene matches: 2. The CDR3 length is 10 residues. Germline V CDR1 and CDR2: SQVTM, ANQGSEA. The CDR3 nucleotides are TGCAGCGTGACAGGGATTGAGCAGTTCTTC. This gives the protein CSVTGIEQFF.

The chain uses TRBV19 and TRBJ2-7; D possibly corresponds to TRBD1 (6 bases). The CDR3 is made up of 13 amino acids. Germline V gene data show CDR1 as LNHDA and CDR2 as SQIVND (reference sequence). Trimming shortened V by 4 bases and J by 3 bases, and 10 bases separated the two germline ends. CDR3 sequence (DNA): TGTGCCAGTAGTACACAGGGTCTCTACGAGCAGTACTTC. Translated, it gives CASSTQGLYEQYF.

V gene TRBV21-1 combines with J gene TRBJ2-7; TRBD1, the D gene given by the table, was not confirmed from the DNA. TRBV21-1 constitutes a pseudogene. The CDR3 is 15 residues long. The chain's CDR3 is CASSETRDRTYEQYF. The DNA of the CDR3 is TGTGCCAGCAGCGAAACCCGGGACAGGACCTACGAGCAGTACTTC.

The chain recombines TRBV7-8 with TRBJ1-6; 7 bases map to TRBD1. This CDR3 is built from 16 residues. In germline, CDR1 is SGHVS, CDR2 FQNEAQ. V gave up 5 bases and J gave up 6 bases; unmatched junction bases: 10. CDR3 DNA sequence: TGTGCCAGCAGCCCTCTACCAGGGGGTACTAATTCACCCCTCCACTTT. It specifies CASSPLPGGTNSPLHF.

This chain links TRBV7-9 with TRBJ2-7, with a possible D match to TRBD2 (6 bases). The V end lost 3 bases, the J end lost 7 bases, and 19 bases lay between the germline ends. The CDR3 runs to 15 residues. Germline-derived CDR1 and CDR2 are SEHNR and FQNEAQ (reference sequence). The DNA for the CDR3 is TGTGCCAGCAGCTTCGGGGGAGTAATGACGGGGGAGCAGTACTTC. Its translation is CASSFGGVMTGEQYF.

The CDR3 region is CASSWDSLKLFF. The DNA for the CDR3 is TGTGCCAGCAGCTGGGACAGTCTAAAACTGTTTTTT. V usage is TRBV5-5 and J usage is TRBJ1-4; 7 bases match TRBD1. The CDR3 runs to 12 residues. J gave up 10 bases and V 3 bases, and 3 bases lay outside the gene matches. CDR1 is SGHKS and CDR2 is YYEKEE in the germline V gene (reference sequence).

V is TRBV11-3 and J is TRBJ2-7, with D perhaps matching TRBD1 (6 bases). The V and J ends lost 5 bases and 0 bases respectively, with 29 bases between them. The CDR3 is made up of 20 amino acids. Germline-derived CDR1 and CDR2 are SGHNT and YENEEA. In DNA form, the CDR3 reads TGTGCCAGCAGCCTGGCCCCTCGTACTTTCTCAGGGGCAAGCTCCTACGAGCAGTACTTC. This sequence encodes CASSLAPRTFSGASSYEQYF. The full variable domain, in which reference TRBV11-3 and TRBJ2-7 provide the parts outside the CDR3, is EAGVVQSPRYKIIEKKQPVAFWCNPISGHNTLYWYLQNLGQGPELLIRYENEEAVDDSQLPKDRFSAERLKGVDSTLKIQPAELGDSAVYLCASSLAPRTFSGASSYEQYFGPGTRLTVT.

The chain joins TRBV29-1 to TRBJ1-2; weak D call: TRBD1 (5 bases). Trimming shortened V by 6 bases and J by 4 bases, and 12 bases separated the two germline ends. The CDR3 sequence is 12 residues long. CDR1 and CDR2 (germline): SQVTM, ANQGSEA. The CDR3 nucleotides read TGCAGCGTGGGGGGGGATGGCTATGGCTACACCTTC. This gives the protein CSVGGDGYGYTF.

V and J are TRBV6-5 and TRBJ2-3; 8 bases are a match to TRBD1. The CDR3 sequence is 13 residues long. Germline CDR1 is MNHEY and CDR2 is SVGAGI. Trimming took 9 bases from V and 5 from J; bases not matched to a gene: 7. The CDR3 is CASKTGVRDTQYF. The CDR3 region has the DNA TGTGCCAGTAAGACAGGGGTGAGAGATACGCAGTATTTT.

V and J are TRBV19 and TRBJ1-1; TRBD1 agrees at 10 bases. CDR1 is LNHDA, CDR2 SQIVND, per germline (reference sequence). This CDR3 comprises 16 residues. The V segment lost 8 bases and the J segment 0 bases; nucleotides outside the gene matches: 9. The DNA of the CDR3 is TGTGCCAGTGGGGCGGACAGGGGGGAAGTGAACACTGAAGCTTTCTTT. This gives the protein CASGADRGEVNTEAFF. The whole variable domain, filled in from reference TRBV19 and TRBJ1-1, reads DGGITQSPKYLFRKEGQNVTLSCEQNLNHDAMYWYRQDPGQGLRLIYYSQIVNDFQKGDIAEGYSVSREKKESFPLTVTSAQKNPTAFYLCASGADRGEVNTEAFFGQGTRLTVV.

This clone was recorded a few times. Other nucleotide sequences from this sample produce the same CDR3. The genes are TRBV24-1 and TRBJ2-5, with unresolved D. Germline-derived CDR1 and CDR2 are KGHDR and SFDVKD. V lost 3 bases and J lost 5, with 3 bases in between. There are 11 residues in the CDR3. The CDR3 region has the DNA TGTGCCACCAGTGATGGGGAGACCCAGTACTTC. Protein sequence: CATSDGETQYF.

The chain employs TRBV30 and TRBJ1-4; no clear D. The CDR3 spans 13 residues. The germline V and J ends were trimmed by 0 bases and 10 bases, with 12 bases remaining between them. The germline V gene encodes CDR1 GTSNPN and CDR2 SVGIG (reference sequence). CDR3 DNA sequence: TGTGCCTGGAGTGTCAATTTAATCGGAAAACTGTTTTTT. Protein product: CAWSVNLIGKLFF.

The rearrangement links TRBV3-1 (or the pseudogene TRBV3-2) to TRBJ2-2; D not certain. V lost 6 bases, J lost 7 bases, and 9 bases lay in between. The CDR3 covers 12 residues. Germline assignment: CDR1 LGHDT and CDR2 YNNKEL (reference sequence). CDR3 sequence reads: CASRNGGGELFF. In DNA form, the CDR3 reads TGTGCCAGCAGGAACGGTGGCGGGGAGCTGTTTTTT.

The chain carries TRBV19 and TRBJ1-4; 8 nucleotides agree with TRBD1. The length of the CDR3 is 15 residues. The germline V gene has CDR1 LNHDA and CDR2 SQIVND (reference sequence). Losses at the gene ends were 1 base for V and 5 bases for J; bases not matched to a gene: 3. The CDR3 protein is CASSIARTGNEKLFF. CDR3 sequence (DNA): TGTGCCAGTAGTATAGCCCGGACAGGGAATGAAAAACTGTTTTTT.

The rearrangement joins TRBV24-1 to TRBJ2-3; D unclear. The CDR3 length is 13 residues. From germline, CDR1 is KGHDR and CDR2 SFDVKD. The V end was cut by 3 bases, the J end by 0 bases, with 3 bases between. The CDR3 loop is CATSDPSTDTQYF. The CDR3 coding sequence is TGTGCCACCAGTGATCCCAGCACAGATACGCAGTATTTT.

This chain connects TRBV7-2 to TRBJ1-2; no definite D call. CDR1 SGHTA and CDR2 FQGNSA come from the germline V gene. The CDR3 loop spans 13 amino acids. Trimming stripped 1 base from V and 1 base from J, with 4 bases between. The CDR3 loop reads CASSLDINYGYTF. Written as DNA, the CDR3 is TGTGCCAGCAGCTTAGATATTAACTATGGCTACACCTTC.

This rearrangement joins TRBV19 to TRBJ1-5, with a weak D call TRBD1 (5 bases). CDR3 length: 16 residues. Looked up from germline, CDR1 is LNHDA and CDR2 is SQIVND (reference sequence). Trimming shortened V by 4 bases and J by 5 bases, and 18 bases separated the two germline ends. The CDR3 loop reads CASSTELLGGYQPQHF. The CDR3 DNA reads TGTGCCAGTAGTACCGAGCTCCTCGGGGGGTATCAGCCCCAGCATTTT.